These 21 T cell receptor beta chains were sequenced from one sample in a study of post-analysis software for immune sequencing data. Broader study findings: Patients used five TRBV segments, including TRBV5-6, TRBV5-1 and TRBV20-1, more often than controls.

Libraries were made from TCR beta cDNA, and they carried unique molecular identifiers. TCRdb called the PCR reads again in MiXCR, with one record for every CDR3 protein. In the table there are about 210,000 distinct CDR3 sequences, roughly 30% of which are singletons. These receptors' targets are unknown. Sequencing was performed on blood. The receptor set was obtained from a girl aged 2 to 17 with multiple sclerosis.

With regard to this clonotype: One end of the junction is discordant with germline, which a read error may explain. The chain employs TRBV14 and TRBJ2-3; the match to TRBD2 covers 9 bases. Germline CDR1 reads SGHDN; CDR2 reads FVKESK. The CDR3 is 12 amino acids. The CDR3 DNA reads TGTGCCGGCAGCCAAGCGGGGGGTACGCAGTATTTT. This sequence encodes CAGSQAGGTQYF.

The CDR3 DNA is TGTGCCAGCAGCTTATGGCGGGGCGAGCAGTACTTC. It codes for CASSLWRGEQYF. The J gene is TRBJ2-4, the V gene TRBV5-6; the D gene is possibly TRBD2 (6 bases). The J call is uncertain, as TRBJ2-7 better fits the DNA end. CDR3 length equals 12 residues. Germline V gene data show CDR1 as SGHDT and CDR2 as YYEEEE.

This clonotype was counted between two and nine times. The chain joins TRBV5-1 to TRBJ2-7, with unresolved D. The CDR3 runs to 14 residues. Per germline, CDR1 SGHRS and CDR2 YFSETQ. The V gene lost 0 bases and the J gene lost 2 bases, with 9 bases spanning the gap. CDR3 loop: CASSLERRTYEQYF. CDR3 nucleotides: TGCGCCAGCAGCTTGGAGAGGAGAACCTACGAGCAGTACTTC. The full variable domain, in which reference TRBV5-1 and TRBJ2-7 provide the parts outside the CDR3, is KAGVTQTPRYLIKTRGQQVTLSCSPISGHRSVSWYQQTPGQGLQFLFEYFSETQRNKGNFPGRFSGRQFSNSRSEMNVSTLELGDSALYLCASSLERRTYEQYFGPGTRLTVT.

There are a few counts of this clonotype. The rearrangement joins TRBV20-1 to TRBJ1-4; 7 bases match TRBD1. Germline-derived CDR1 and CDR2 are DFQATT and SNEGSKA (reference sequence). The length of the CDR3 is 17 residues. Germline trimming cut 6 bases from V and 2 bases from J; bases unmatched to any gene: 15. The CDR3 DNA is TGCAGTGCCTTCGGGACAGACCGTCGTCGGACTAATGAAAAACTGTTTTTT. It yields the protein CSAFGTDRRRTNEKLFF.

This clonotype occurred many times. V gene TRBV6-5 combines with J gene TRBJ2-5, with TRBD2 matching over 11 bases. CDR1 and CDR2 from the germline V gene are MNHEY and SVGAGI. V lost 4 bases to trimming and J lost 9 bases; unmatched junction nucleotides: 10. This CDR3 spans 15 amino acids. The CDR3 protein is CASSSLAGGPRAQYF. The DNA of the CDR3 is TGTGCCAGCAGTTCCCTAGCGGGGGGCCCCCGGGCCCAGTACTTC.

With respect to this clonotype: A much larger clonotype is one base distant, so this may be a read error. The rearrangement uses TRBV12-3 or TRBV12-4 and TRBJ1-5; D gene unclear. The CDR3 runs 15 residues. CDR3 DNA sequence: TGTGCCGGCAGTTCCCACACCAATAGCAATCAGCCCCAGCATTTT. Translating it yields CAGSSHTNSNQPQHF.

A note on this clonotype: A read error may explain this, as a much larger clone is one base away. CDR3 in DNA: TGCAGTACCAGGACTAGCGGGGGGGTGGAGACCCAGTACTTC. It specifies CSTRTSGGVETQYF. V gene TRBV20-1 combines with J gene TRBJ2-5; 15 nucleotides line up with TRBD2. J lost 5 bases, V lost 8 bases, and 6 bases had no gene match. Per the germline V gene, CDR1 is DFQATT and CDR2 is SNEGSKA (reference sequence). The CDR3 contains 14 residues.

On this clonotype itself: The junction departs from germline at one end; a sequencing error may be responsible. CDR3 DNA sequence: TGTGCCTGCAGCCTACCCGTAGGGAACACTGAAGCTTTCTTT. The encoded protein is CACSLPVGNTEAFF. This rearrangement joins TRBV7-9 to TRBJ1-1, with no clear D. Looked up from germline, CDR1 is SEHNR and CDR2 is FQNEAQ (reference sequence). There are 14 residues in the CDR3.

This clonotype came up once. J is TRBJ1-2 and V is TRBV9; D gene unclear. There are 14 residues in the CDR3. The ends were cut back, 4 bases at V and 4 bases at J, with 14 bases in the middle. The germline V gene encodes CDR1 SGDLS and CDR2 YYNGEE. The CDR3 DNA reads TGTGCCAGCAGCACACGAACATGGGGCTATGGCTACACCTTC. It translates to CASSTRTWGYGYTF.

Concerning this clonotype itself: A much more abundant neighbour one base away suggests this may be a read error. Without the conserved terminal phenylalanine or tryptophan, this CDR3 likely stems from a read error. The chain joins TRBV29-1 to TRBJ2-5, with 7 bases fitting TRBD2. This CDR3 is built from 14 residues. Germline V lookup: CDR1 SQVTM, CDR2 ANQGSEA. V lost 3 bases and J lost 4; bases outside the gene matches: 8. The CDR3 sequence: CSVDFSGRGETQYC. DNA for the CDR3: TGCAGCGTTGATTTCTCAGGGAGGGGAGAGACCCAGTACTGC.

Comments on this clonotype: This may arise from a read error, as a much more abundant clone is one base away. The chain uses TRBV20-1 and TRBJ2-5, with 9 bases fitting TRBD1. Near its end, the DNA agrees better with TRBJ2-7, so the J call may be wrong. Germline assignment: CDR1 DFQATT and CDR2 SNEGSKA (reference sequence). The CDR3 runs 14 residues. For the CDR3, the DNA is TGCGGTGCAACCCGGGACAGGGATGATAGCGAGCAGTACTTC. Translation gives CGATRDRDDSEQYF.

In regard to this clonotype: One end of the junction is discordant with germline, which a read error may explain. The V and J genes are TRBV2 and TRBJ2-1, with D maybe TRBD2 (6 bases). Germline V gives CDR1 SNHLY, CDR2 FYNNEI. This CDR3 spans 16 amino acids. CDR3 in amino acids: CASSVTGTRSDNEQFF. CDR3 nucleotide sequence: TGTGCCAGCAGTGTAACCGGGACTCGCTCCGACAATGAGCAGTTCTTC. Full variable domain (remainder filled in from reference TRBV2 and TRBJ2-1): EPEVTQTPSHQVTQMGQEVILRCVPISNHLYFYWYRQILGQKVEFLVSFYNNEISEKSEIFDDQFSVERPDGSNFTLKIRSTKLEDSAMYFCASSVTGTRSDNEQFFGPGTRLTVL.

The V call is TRBV6-5, the J call TRBJ2-7, with D perhaps being TRBD1 or TRBD2 (5 bases each). This CDR3 has 15 amino acids. Germline V gene sequence: CDR1 MNHEY, CDR2 SVGAGI. The ends were cut back, 5 bases at V and 0 bases at J, with 14 bases in the middle. The CDR3 DNA is TGTGCCAGCAGTCCCCGGGACGTAGCCTCCTACGAGCAGTACTTC. It translates to CASSPRDVASYEQYF.

Remarks on this clonotype: A much larger clone is a single base away; this may be a read error. The rearrangement links TRBV3-1 to TRBJ2-3; TRBD1 aligns across 8 bases. V gave up 4 bases and J gave up 10 bases; unmatched junction bases: 22. CDR3 length: 18 residues. The germline V gene encodes CDR1 LGHDT and CDR2 YNNKEL (reference sequence). The CDR3 here is CASSRRDRNLARPGAQYF. The CDR3 DNA is TGTGCCAGCAGCCGCCGGGACAGGAACCTCGCGCGGCCGGGGGCGCAGTATTTT.

The genes are TRBV5-1 and TRBJ1-3, with 8 positions matching TRBD1. The CDR3 is 14 amino acids. The V gene's germline CDR1 is SGHRS and CDR2 YFSETQ. With 4 bases clipped from V and 6 bases from J, the junction kept 6 bases outside the gene matches. CDR3 bases: TGCGCCAGCAGCCGGACAGGGCTAGAAAACACCATATATTTT. Protein: CASSRTGLENTIYF.

The chain uses TRBV28 and TRBJ2-5; 9 bases match TRBD2. The CDR3 is 17 amino acids. Germline V gene sequence: CDR1 MDHEN, CDR2 SYDVKM. The V segment lost 6 bases and the J segment 5 bases; nucleotides outside the gene matches: 16. The CDR3 DNA is TGTGCCAGCAGCCCTAGACTACCAGCGGGGGGAACGGAGACCCAGTACTTC. This sequence encodes CASSPRLPAGGTETQYF.

To note about this clonotype: This clone may be a read error of a much larger clone one base away. The chain joins TRBV29-1 to TRBJ2-1; D uncertain. V was clipped by 5 bases and J by 10 bases, with 12 bases between them. This CDR3 has 11 residues. Germline V gene lookup returns CDR1 SQVTM and CDR2 ANQGSEA. The CDR3 sequence is CSVSDVYEQFF. In DNA, the CDR3 is TGCAGCGTTTCGGACGTTTACGAGCAGTTCTTC.

This clonotype has at least ten counts. The rearrangement links TRBV28 to TRBJ1-2; D is possibly TRBD1 (5 bases). The CDR3 loop spans 13 amino acids. CDR1 is MDHEN, CDR2 SYDVKM, per germline. Trimming cost V 3 bases and J 8 bases, with 13 bases left between them. CDR3: CASSLPLGLGYTF. The CDR3 coding sequence is TGTGCCAGCAGTTTGCCGCTGGGACTGGGCTACACCTTC.

The chain uses TRBV21-1 and TRBJ1-1; the D call TRBD1 from the table was never checked on the DNA. TRBV21-1 is deemed a pseudogene. The length of the CDR3 is 20 residues. The CDR3 is CASSVKGFWGQQNMNTEAFF. The CDR3 nucleotides are TGTGCCAGCAGCGTCAAAGGCTTTTGGGGACAGCAGAACATGAACACTGAAGCTTTCTTT.

Regarding this clonotype: This may arise from a read error, as a much more abundant clone is one base away. CDR3 sequence reads: CASSQAGDAQYF. CDR3 bases: TGCGCCAGCAGCCAGGCAGGGGATGCGCAGTATTTT. The V gene is TRBV4-1, the J gene TRBJ2-3; weak D call: TRBD1 (6 bases). Germline V gene sequence: CDR1 MGHRA, CDR2 YSYEKL. CDR3 length: 12 amino acids. Trimming left V 3 bases short and J 10 bases short, with 11 bases between.

The gene calls are TRBV2 and TRBJ1-1; D is uncertain. V lost 7 bases and J 0 bases, leaving 9 bases between the germline ends. The CDR3 is 13 residues long. Germline V gives CDR1 SNHLY, CDR2 FYNNEI. Written as DNA, the CDR3 is TGTGCCAGCACGGCGGTTATGAACACTGAAGCTTTCTTT. It yields the protein CASTAVMNTEAFF.